The present T cell receptor beta chain was sequenced within a study of T cells in localized non-small cell lung cancer. Findings and caveats of the study: It remains possible that heterogeneity exists, since only one tumor region was sequenced. Higher adjacent-lung clonality was associated with shorter survival. Uninvolved adjacent lung showed higher T cell clonality than tumor. Detection in adjacent lung was observed for a median roughly 57 of the top 100 tumor clones.

TCRdb's copy holds only in-frame clones and misses some; the assay was immunoSEQ multiplex PCR. The repertoire holds fewer than 40,000 clones, with approximately 90% as singletons. CDR3 length: 14 residues. Germline V gene data show CDR1 as SNHLY and CDR2 as FYNNEI. Trimming stripped 11 bases from V and 0 bases from J, with 11 bases between. Details on this clone: Its specificity is unknown.

This chain uses TRBV2 with TRBJ2-6; D perhaps matches TRBD2 (6 bases). The sequence came from a man aged 35 to 69 with stage III lung adenocarcinoma. Here the sequenced sample was peripheral blood mononuclear cells, taken before any cancer treatment. In DNA, the CDR3 is TGTGCCTCCCGGAGGGGCTCTGGGGCCAACGTCCTGACTTTC. Protein sequence: CASRRGSGANVLTF.